This T cell receptor beta chain was profiled in a study of blood T cells in healthy people across ages. The CDR3 covers 16 residues. Germline lookup yields CDR1 MDHEN and CDR2 SYDVKM. V dropped 6 bases and J dropped 0 bases, with 16 bases sitting between them. Regarding the study as a whole: PBMCs left unsorted prevented a conclusive naive versus antigen-experienced comparison. Age showed a roughly linear inverse relationship with TCR beta diversity per million T cells. Nothing was known about donor CMV status, and this possibly confounded expanded clonotype changes.

A sample-barcoded 5' primer and a J-beta primer mix were used in a second PCR of roughly 7 to 12 cycles. TCRdb ran MiXCR on the 5' RACE reads and lists one entry per CDR3 protein. The table has 1.5 million to 2 million distinct CDR3 sequences, roughly 52% seen once; the top ten hold over 2%. This clonotype was found a few times. The antigen is not known. This chain connects TRBV28 to TRBJ2-3; the D call may be TRBD1 or TRBD2 (5 bases each). The specimen was blood. The source is a woman between 40 and 55 years old in good health. CDR3 sequence reads: CASSQGTGYSTDTQYF. The CDR3 bases are TGTGCCAGCAGCCAAGGGACGGGCTATAGCACAGATACGCAGTATTTT.